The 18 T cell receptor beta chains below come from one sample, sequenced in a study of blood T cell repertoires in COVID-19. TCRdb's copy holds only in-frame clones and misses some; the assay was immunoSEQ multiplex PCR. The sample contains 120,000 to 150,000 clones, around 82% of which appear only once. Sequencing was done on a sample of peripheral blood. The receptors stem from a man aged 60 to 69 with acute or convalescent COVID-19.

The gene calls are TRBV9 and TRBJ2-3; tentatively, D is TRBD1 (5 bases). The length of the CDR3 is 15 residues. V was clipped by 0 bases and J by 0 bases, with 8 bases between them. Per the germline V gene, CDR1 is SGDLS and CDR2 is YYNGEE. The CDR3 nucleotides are TGTGCCAGCAGCGTAGGGGCAGGGAGCACAGATACGCAGTATTTT. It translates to CASSVGAGSTDTQYF.

The CDR3: CASSLAGNEQYF. The CDR3 DNA reads as TGTGCCAGCAGCTTAGCAGGGAACGAGCAGTACTTC. The J gene is TRBJ2-7, the V gene TRBV11-2; tentatively, D is TRBD1 (5 bases). This CDR3 comprises 12 residues. V dropped 1 base and J dropped 5 bases, with 6 bases sitting between them. From germline, CDR1 is SGHAT and CDR2 FQNNGV.

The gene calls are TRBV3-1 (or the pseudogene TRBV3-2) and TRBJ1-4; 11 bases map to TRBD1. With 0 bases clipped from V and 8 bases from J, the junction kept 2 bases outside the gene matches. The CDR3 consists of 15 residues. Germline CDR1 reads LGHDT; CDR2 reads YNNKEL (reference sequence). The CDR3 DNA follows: TGTGCCAGCAGCCAAGAAGGGGACAGGGGGGAAAAACTGTTTTTT. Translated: CASSQEGDRGEKLFF.

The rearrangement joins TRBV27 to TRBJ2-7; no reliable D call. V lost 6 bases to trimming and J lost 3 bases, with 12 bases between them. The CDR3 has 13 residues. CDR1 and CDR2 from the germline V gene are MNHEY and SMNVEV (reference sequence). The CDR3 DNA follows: TGTGCCAGCAGGAGAGGATCTGGCTACGAGCAGTACTTC. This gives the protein CASRRGSGYEQYF.

The CDR3 bases are TGTGCCAGCAGTTTCTTAGGACAATCTTTCTACGAGCAGTACTTC. Encoded protein: CASSFLGQSFYEQYF. The rearrangement uses TRBV27 and TRBJ2-7; a possible D gene is TRBD1 (5 bases). The germline CDR1 and CDR2 sequences are MNHEY and SMNVEV (reference sequence). This CDR3 has 15 amino acids. Trimming cost V 3 bases and J 3 bases, with 15 bases left between them.

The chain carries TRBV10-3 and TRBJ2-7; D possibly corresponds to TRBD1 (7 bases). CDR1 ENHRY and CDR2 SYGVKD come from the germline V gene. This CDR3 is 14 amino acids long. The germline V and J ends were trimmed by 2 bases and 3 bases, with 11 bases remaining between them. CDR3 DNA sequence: TGTGCCATCAGTGAGGGCCAGGGGGGCTACGAGCAGTACTTC. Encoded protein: CAISEGQGGYEQYF.

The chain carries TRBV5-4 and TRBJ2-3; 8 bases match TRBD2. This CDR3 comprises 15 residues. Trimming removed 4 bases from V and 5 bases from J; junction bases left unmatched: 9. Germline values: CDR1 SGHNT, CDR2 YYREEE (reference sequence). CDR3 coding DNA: TGTGCCAGCAGCCCGCCCGCGGGAGGTGGAGATACGCAGTATTTT. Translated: CASSPPAGGGDTQYF. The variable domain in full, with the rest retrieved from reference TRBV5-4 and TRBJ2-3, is ETGVTQSPTHLIKTRGQQVTLRCSSQSGHNTVSWYQQALGQGPQFIFQYYREEENGRGNFPPRFSGLQFPNYSSELNVNALELDDSALYLCASSPPAGGGDTQYFGPGTRLTVL.

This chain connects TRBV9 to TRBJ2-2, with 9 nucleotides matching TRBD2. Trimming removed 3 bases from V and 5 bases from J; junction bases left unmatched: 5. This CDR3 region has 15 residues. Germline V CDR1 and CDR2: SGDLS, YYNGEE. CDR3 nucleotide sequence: TGTGCCAGCAGCGCAAGACTAGCGGAAACCGGGGAGCTGTTTTTT. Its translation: CASSARLAETGELFF.

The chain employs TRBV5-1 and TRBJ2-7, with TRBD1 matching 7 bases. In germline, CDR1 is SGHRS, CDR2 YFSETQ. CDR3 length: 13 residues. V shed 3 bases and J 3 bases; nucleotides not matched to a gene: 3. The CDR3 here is CASSSTGNYEQYF. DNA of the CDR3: TGCGCCAGCAGCTCGACAGGGAACTACGAGCAGTACTTC.

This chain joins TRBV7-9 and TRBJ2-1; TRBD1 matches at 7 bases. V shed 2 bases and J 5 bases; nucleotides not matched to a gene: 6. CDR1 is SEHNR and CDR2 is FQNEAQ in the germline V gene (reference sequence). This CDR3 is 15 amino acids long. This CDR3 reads CASSLHRDRDNEQFF. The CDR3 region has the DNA TGTGCCAGCAGCTTACACCGGGACAGAGACAATGAGCAGTTCTTC.

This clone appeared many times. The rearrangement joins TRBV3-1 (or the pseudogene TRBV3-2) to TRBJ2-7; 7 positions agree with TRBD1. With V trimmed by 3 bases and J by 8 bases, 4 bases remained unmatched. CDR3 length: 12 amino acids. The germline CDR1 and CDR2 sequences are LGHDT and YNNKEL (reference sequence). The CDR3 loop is CASSHEGQQQYF. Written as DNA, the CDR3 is TGTGCCAGCAGCCATGAGGGACAGCAGCAGTACTTC.

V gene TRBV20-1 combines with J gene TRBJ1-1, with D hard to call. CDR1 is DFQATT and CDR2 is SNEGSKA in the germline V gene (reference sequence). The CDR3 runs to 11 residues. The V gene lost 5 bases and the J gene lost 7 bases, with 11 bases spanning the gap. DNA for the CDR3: TGCAGTGCTGCCCATGGTAGTGAAGCTTTCTTT. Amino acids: CSAAHGSEAFF.

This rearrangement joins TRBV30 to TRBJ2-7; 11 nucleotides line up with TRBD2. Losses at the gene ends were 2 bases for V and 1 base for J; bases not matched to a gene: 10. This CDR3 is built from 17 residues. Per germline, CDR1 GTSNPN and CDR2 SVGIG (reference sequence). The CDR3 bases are TGTGCCTGGAGTACCAAAACCCGACTAGCGGGGTCCTACGAGCAGTACTTC. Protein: CAWSTKTRLAGSYEQYF.

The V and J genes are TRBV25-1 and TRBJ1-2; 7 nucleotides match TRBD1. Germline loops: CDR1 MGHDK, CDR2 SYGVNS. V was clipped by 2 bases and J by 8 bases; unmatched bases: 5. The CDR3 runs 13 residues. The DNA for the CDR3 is TGTGCCAGCAGTGAAGACAGGGCCGGAGGCTACACCTTC. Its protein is CASSEDRAGGYTF.

The DNA of the CDR3 is TGTGCCAGCAGTACCCCCGGGACAGGGTATGTAGCTTTCTTT. Protein product: CASSTPGTGYVAFF. This sequence joins TRBV2 and TRBJ1-1; 9 nucleotides match TRBD1. Germline lookup yields CDR1 SNHLY and CDR2 FYNNEI. V was pared by 5 bases and J by 10 bases, with 11 bases of the junction left unmatched. The CDR3 contains 14 residues.

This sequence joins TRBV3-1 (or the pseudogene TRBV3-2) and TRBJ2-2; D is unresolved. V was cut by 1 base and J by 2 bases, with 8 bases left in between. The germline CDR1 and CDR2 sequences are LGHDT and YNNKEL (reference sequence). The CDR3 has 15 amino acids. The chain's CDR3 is CASSQVWPNTGELFF. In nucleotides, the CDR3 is TGTGCCAGCAGCCAAGTTTGGCCAAACACCGGGGAGCTGTTTTTT.

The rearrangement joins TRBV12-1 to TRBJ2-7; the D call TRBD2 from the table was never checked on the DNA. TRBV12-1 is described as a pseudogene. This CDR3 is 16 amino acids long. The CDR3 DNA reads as TGTGCCAGCAGCTTTGGCATTAGCGGGAGCTGGCACGAGCAGTACTTC. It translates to CASSFGISGSWHEQYF.

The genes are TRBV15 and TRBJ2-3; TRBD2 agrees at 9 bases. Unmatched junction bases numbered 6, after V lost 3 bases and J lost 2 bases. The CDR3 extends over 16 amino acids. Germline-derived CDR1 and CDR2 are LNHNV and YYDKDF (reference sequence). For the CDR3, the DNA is TGTGCCACCAGCAGCCTTGAGCGGGGGGACACAGATACGCAGTATTTT. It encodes CATSSLERGDTDTQYF.